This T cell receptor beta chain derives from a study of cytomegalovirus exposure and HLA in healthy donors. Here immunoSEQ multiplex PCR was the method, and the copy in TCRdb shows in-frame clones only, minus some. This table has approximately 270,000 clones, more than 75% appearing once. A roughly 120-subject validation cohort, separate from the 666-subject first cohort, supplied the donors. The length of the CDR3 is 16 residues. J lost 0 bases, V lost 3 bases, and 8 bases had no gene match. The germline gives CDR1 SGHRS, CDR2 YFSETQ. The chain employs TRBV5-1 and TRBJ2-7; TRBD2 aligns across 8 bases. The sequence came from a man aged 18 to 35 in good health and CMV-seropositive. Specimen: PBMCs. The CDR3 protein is CASSSSSSGSSYEQYF. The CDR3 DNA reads TGCGCCAGCAGCTCCTCCTCGAGCGGGAGCTCCTACGAGCAGTACTTC.